This T cell receptor beta chain was observed in a study of PD-L1 blockade in urothelial cancer. Study-level information: Blood gave a median 141,255 T cells.

J gave up 1 base and V 4 bases, and 3 bases lay outside the gene matches. This CDR3 is built from 14 residues. Germline V lookup: CDR1 MNHEY, CDR2 SMNVEV (reference sequence). Time point defined: pretreatment peripheral blood. Patients in the study were battling locally advanced or metastatic urothelial carcinoma. TCRdb keeps only in-frame clones here, not all; method: immunoSEQ multiplex PCR. Here the sample spans about 95,000 clones, around 86% being singletons. A note on this clone: What it binds is not known.

Overall study findings and caveats: The study found that durable-benefit patients expanded tumor-associated blood clones more at 3 weeks. Pretreatment blood TCR clonality under the median forecast improved survival.

Sequenced here: PBMCs, sampled around atezolizumab (anti-PD-L1) treatment. This receptor was taken from a man aged 55 to 69 with urothelial cancer. The chain joins TRBV27 to TRBJ2-5, with 7 bases that match TRBD1. DNA for the CDR3: TGTGCCAGCAGTTCGACAGGGACCCAAGAGACCCAGTACTTC. It specifies CASSSTGTQETQYF.